This entry lists 29 T cell receptor beta chains sequenced from one sample in a study of shared clonotypes between healthy human individuals. Using immunoSEQ multiplex PCR, the repertoire was profiled, and TCRdb retains in-frame clones only, with some absent. The sample records more than 450,000 clones, 79% being singletons. Sequencing was carried out using PBMCs. Receptors originate from a woman aged 40 to 50 in good health. Some clones in this sample may be carry-over from other donors' samples.

This sequence joins TRBV6-1 and TRBJ2-2; TRBD2 agrees at 11 bases. Germline CDR1 and CDR2: MNHNS and SASEGT. CDR3 size: 14 residues. With 9 bases clipped from V and 5 bases from J, the junction kept 5 bases outside the gene matches. As DNA, the CDR3 is TGTGCCAGTTTTAGCGGGAGGGGAACCGGGGAGCTGTTTTTT. It yields the protein CASFSGRGTGELFF.

This rearrangement joins TRBV6-1 to TRBJ1-2; D gene uncertain. The CDR3 has 15 residues. CDR1 and CDR2 (germline): MNHNS, SASEGT. V was shortened by 2 bases and J by 8 bases, with 18 bases between the two germline ends. The CDR3 loop reads CASSETWRQPSGYTF. Here the CDR3 DNA reads TGTGCCAGCAGTGAAACTTGGCGGCAGCCGAGCGGCTACACCTTC.

V gene TRBV5-1 combines with J gene TRBJ2-3; tentatively, D is TRBD2 (6 bases). Germline values: CDR1 SGHRS, CDR2 YFSETQ. CDR3 length: 15 amino acids. Trimming removed 1 base from V and 1 base from J, with 10 bases in between. CDR3 sequence: CASSLSAGRTDTQYF. CDR3 coding DNA: TGCGCCAGCAGCTTGTCAGCGGGTCGCACAGATACGCAGTATTTT.

V and J are TRBV7-9 and TRBJ1-2; D is ambiguous. This CDR3 has 14 amino acids. Trimming took off 1 base at V and 4 bases at J, with 10 bases between the two ends. Germline CDR1 is SEHNR and CDR2 is FQNEAQ (reference sequence). CDR3 in DNA: TGTGCCAGCAGCTTAGAACCAGGTCTCTATGGCTACACCTTC. Translated: CASSLEPGLYGYTF.

The chain joins TRBV29-1 to TRBJ2-5; either TRBD1 or TRBD2 may fit D (5 bases each). The germline CDR1 and CDR2 sequences are SQVTM and ANQGSEA. This CDR3 has 12 amino acids. Trimming took 2 bases from V and 5 from J, leaving 9 bases between them. CDR3 protein: CSVEPWGETQYF. DNA of the CDR3: TGCAGCGTTGAACCGTGGGGGGAGACCCAGTACTTC.

The chain is built from TRBV5-1 and TRBJ2-1; D may match TRBD1 or TRBD2 (7 bases each). Germline assignment: CDR1 SGHRS and CDR2 YFSETQ. The CDR3 consists of 15 residues. V was cut by 0 bases and J by 4 bases, with 11 bases left in between. In nucleotides, the CDR3 is TGCGCCAGCAGCTTGGGACAGGGAGGGTACAATGAGCAGTTCTTC. Protein sequence: CASSLGQGGYNEQFF.

This clone was recorded many times. The chain carries TRBV10-3 and TRBJ2-3, with TRBD1 as a possible D gene (6 bases). V was cut by 8 bases and J by 5 bases, with 14 bases left in between. From germline, CDR1 is ENHRY and CDR2 SYGVKD. There are 13 residues in the CDR3. The CDR3 spells CAISGQLLDTQYF. The CDR3 DNA is TGTGCCATCTCTGGACAGCTTCTAGATACGCAGTATTTT.

This chain connects TRBV9 to TRBJ2-5, with D perhaps matching TRBD2 (6 bases). The CDR3 extends over 15 amino acids. Germline V gene data show CDR1 as SGDLS and CDR2 as YYNGEE. V was clipped by 1 base and J by 4 bases, with 14 bases between them. The CDR3 coding sequence is TGTGCCAGCAGCGTATACGGGGAGGAGGGAGAGACCCAGTACTTC. This translates into CASSVYGEEGETQYF.

The chain employs TRBV4-1 and TRBJ2-7; TRBD2 matches at 7 bases. The CDR3 has 18 residues. V dropped 1 base and J dropped 2; count of bases not matched to a gene: 14. The V gene's germline CDR1 is MGHRA and CDR2 YSYEKL. CDR3 nucleotide sequence: TGCGCCAGCAGCCAAGCTACGGCCGGGACTAACCTACCCTACGAGCAGTACTTC. The encoded protein is CASSQATAGTNLPYEQYF.

A few counts support this clone. V usage is TRBV15 and J usage is TRBJ2-1, with a tentative D call TRBD2 (6 bases). This CDR3 spans 12 amino acids. Trimming took 5 bases from V and 15 from J, leaving 17 bases between them. The V gene's germline CDR1 is LNHNV and CDR2 YYDKDF (reference sequence). CDR3 nucleotide sequence: TGTGCCACCAGCCGAGGATCAGGACTACTGTTCTTC. Translating it yields CATSRGSGLLFF.

In this sample, this clone turned up once. The rearrangement links TRBV5-4 to TRBJ1-6; TRBD1 is a possible D gene (5 bases). Trimming left V 0 bases short and J 10 bases short, with 14 bases between. CDR1 is SGHNT, CDR2 YYREEE, per germline (reference sequence). This CDR3 is built from 15 residues. The CDR3 DNA follows: TGTGCCAGCAGCTTGGCCTCGGGGCGTGAATCACCCCTCCACTTT. This translates into CASSLASGRESPLHF.

This clone has just a few counts. V and J are TRBV4-1 and TRBJ1-4; D possibly corresponds to TRBD1 (6 bases). V lost 4 bases to trimming and J lost 2 bases, with 17 bases between them. Germline V lookup: CDR1 MGHRA, CDR2 YSYEKL. CDR3 size: 17 residues. CDR3 nucleotide sequence: TGCGCCAGCAGCCCCTACTACAGGGTGACCACTAATGAAAAACTGTTTTTT. Translated: CASSPYYRVTTNEKLFF.

This clone was observed once. The chain combines TRBV7-3 with TRBJ2-1, with 10 bases matching TRBD2. This CDR3 comprises 15 residues. Germline-derived CDR1 and CDR2 are SGHTA and FQGTGA. Trimming at V came to 3 bases and at J to 6 bases, leaving 5 bases not matched to a gene. In DNA, the CDR3 is TGTGCCAGCAGCTTTCTAGCGGGAGTAACCAATGAGCAGTTCTTC. Protein product: CASSFLAGVTNEQFF.

This chain links TRBV28 with TRBJ1-4; D not certain. The length of the CDR3 is 14 residues. Per germline, CDR1 MDHEN and CDR2 SYDVKM. V was cut by 3 bases and J by 5 bases, with 10 bases left in between. The DNA of the CDR3 is TGTGCCAGCAGTTTGGCAGAATGGAATGAAAAACTGTTTTTT. It encodes CASSLAEWNEKLFF.

This clone appeared a single time. The rearrangement uses TRBV11-2 and TRBJ2-7, with 7 bases identical to TRBD1. Germline V CDR1 and CDR2: SGHAT, FQNNGV. The length of the CDR3 is 16 residues. V gave up 4 bases and J gave up 0 bases; unmatched junction bases: 9. The CDR3 coding sequence is TGTGCCAGCAGCTCCTGGGACAGACTAAGCTCCTACGAGCAGTACTTC. Translation: CASSSWDRLSSYEQYF.

The table lists this clone with a count of one. The chain recombines TRBV19 with TRBJ2-7; D might be TRBD1 (5 bases). The CDR3 consists of 14 residues. Trimming cost V 2 bases and J 0 bases, with 8 bases left between them. The V gene's germline CDR1 is LNHDA and CDR2 SQIVND (reference sequence). The CDR3 is CASSIRGSSYEQYF. CDR3 DNA sequence: TGTGCCAGTAGTATAAGGGGCTCCTCCTACGAGCAGTACTTC.

J is TRBJ1-4 and V is TRBV9; perhaps TRBD1 as D (6 bases). Germline V lookup: CDR1 SGDLS, CDR2 YYNGEE. This CDR3 spans 15 amino acids. Trimming removed 1 base at V and 8 bases at J, with 15 bases between. CDR3 bases: TGTGCCAGCAGCGTAACAGGGACCCCCGGGGAAAAACTGTTTTTT. Translated, it gives CASSVTGTPGEKLFF.

The CDR3 is CASTFGTSGRATTYNEQFF. The DNA of the CDR3 is TGTGCCAGCACCTTTGGGACTAGCGGGAGGGCTACTACCTACAATGAGCAGTTCTTC. The rearrangement links TRBV28 to TRBJ2-1; 16 bases are a match to TRBD2. The V gene end was trimmed by 7 bases and the J gene end by 2 bases; junction bases not matched to a gene: 11. This CDR3 contains 19 residues. Germline values: CDR1 MDHEN, CDR2 SYDVKM.

The rearrangement links TRBV5-5 to TRBJ2-7; 7 positions agree with TRBD1. Germline CDR1 and CDR2: SGHKS and YYEKEE (reference sequence). V lost 4 bases to trimming and J lost 0 bases; unmatched junction nucleotides: 4. The CDR3 has 14 residues. DNA of the CDR3: TGTGCCAGCAGCCAACGGGACAGCTCCTACGAGCAGTACTTC. The encoded protein is CASSQRDSSYEQYF. Based on the CDR3 plus reference TRBV5-5 and TRBJ2-7, the full variable domain is DAGVTQSPTHLIKTRGQQVTLRCSPISGHKSVSWYQQVLGQGPQFIFQYYEKEERGRGNFPDRFSARQFPNYSSELNVNALLLGDSALYLCASSQRDSSYEQYFGPGTRLTVT.

The chain couples TRBV7-3 to TRBJ2-2; 9 bases align to TRBD2. Germline values: CDR1 SGHTA, CDR2 FQGTGA. The CDR3 is 16 amino acids. V shed 6 bases, J shed 4 bases, and the junction held 9 bases outside the gene matches. The CDR3 loop reads CASSPAGGPGTGELFF. For the CDR3, the DNA is TGTGCCAGCAGTCCGGCGGGAGGGCCCGGCACCGGGGAGCTGTTTTTT. Full variable domain (rest looked up from reference TRBV7-3 and TRBJ2-2): GAGVSQTPSNKVTEKGKYVELRCDPISGHTALYWYRQSLGQGPEFLIYFQGTGAADDSGLPNDRFFAVRPEGSVSTLKIQRTERGDSAVYLCASSPAGGPGTGELFFGEGSRLTVL.

V is TRBV10-3 and J is TRBJ1-4; D is ambiguous. The germline V gene encodes CDR1 ENHRY and CDR2 SYGVKD. The CDR3 is 14 residues long. The V and J ends lost 2 bases and 1 base respectively, with 5 bases between them. The CDR3 sequence: CAISETGTNEKLFF. CDR3 sequence (DNA): TGTGCCATCAGTGAGACTGGAACTAATGAAAAACTGTTTTTT.

This clone was counted a single time. The chain combines TRBV10-3 with TRBJ2-7, with D possibly TRBD1 on 6 matching bases. V was clipped by 6 bases and J by 7 bases, with 19 bases between them. Germline CDR1 and CDR2: ENHRY and SYGVKD. This CDR3 contains 14 residues. CDR3 sequence (DNA): TGTGCCATCAGGGACTTAGACAGGCCTTGGGAGCAGTACTTC. Its translation: CAIRDLDRPWEQYF.

This clone showed up many times. The rearrangement joins TRBV28 to TRBJ2-7, with 8 bases aligning to TRBD1. The CDR3 loop spans 17 amino acids. CDR1 is MDHEN and CDR2 is SYDVKM in the germline V gene. J lost 3 bases, V lost 2 bases, and 12 bases had no gene match. The CDR3 region has the DNA TGTGCCAGCAGTTTAAGGTTAGGGCAGGGGGCTTTCTACGAGCAGTACTTC. It codes for CASSLRLGQGAFYEQYF. The variable domain in full, with the rest retrieved from reference TRBV28 and TRBJ2-7, is DVKVTQSSRYLVKRTGEKVFLECVQDMDHENMFWYRQDPGLGLRLIYFSYDVKMKEKGDIPEGYSVSREKKERFSLILESASTNQTSMYLCASSLRLGQGAFYEQYFGPGTRLTVT.

A remark on this clone: The sample carries other DNA sequences with the same CDR3. The V call is TRBV20-1, the J call TRBJ2-1; D assignment may be TRBD1 or TRBD2 (6 bases each). V was cut by 6 bases and J by 5 bases, with 8 bases left in between. This CDR3 contains 11 residues. Germline CDR1 is DFQATT and CDR2 is SNEGSKA (reference sequence). CDR3 DNA: TGCAGTGCGAGGGGGGACAATGAGCAGTTCTTC. This translates into CSARGDNEQFF.

The CDR3 is CASSPAGYSGNTIYF. In nucleotides, the CDR3 is TGTGCCAGCTCACCGGCAGGGTATTCGGGAAACACCATATATTTT. The chain has TRBV18 and TRBJ1-3; maybe TRBD1 (5 bases). Trimming removed 3 bases from V and 4 bases from J, with 13 bases in between. This CDR3 is 15 amino acids long. CDR1 and CDR2 from the germline V gene are KGHSH and LQKENI.

Many counts were recorded for this clone. V gene TRBV4-2 combines with J gene TRBJ1-6, with D unclear. Germline V gives CDR1 LGHNA, CDR2 YNFKEQ. This CDR3 comprises 16 residues. Deletions cut 1 base from V and 5 bases from J, with 12 bases between. CDR3 nucleotide sequence: TGTGCCAGCAGCCAAGCCCGCGCCTCAAATAATTCACCCCTCCACTTT. Its translation: CASSQARASNNSPLHF.

This chain connects TRBV4-1 to TRBJ2-5; D unclear. The V and J ends lost 1 base and 1 base respectively, with 4 bases between them. The germline CDR1 and CDR2 sequences are MGHRA and YSYEKL. The CDR3 has 13 residues. The CDR3 sequence: CASSQGSQETQYF. In DNA, the CDR3 is TGCGCCAGCAGCCAAGGTAGCCAAGAGACCCAGTACTTC.

This clone was counted only a few times. The genes are TRBV6-5 and TRBJ2-3, with D hard to call. V lost 5 bases to trimming and J lost 2 bases, with 5 bases between them. This CDR3 region has 12 residues. From germline, CDR1 is MNHEY and CDR2 SVGAGI. The CDR3 loop is CASSPTTDTQYF. CDR3 DNA sequence: TGTGCCAGCAGTCCCACCACAGATACGCAGTATTTT.

This chain uses TRBV19 with TRBJ2-6; D is unclear. The CDR3 is 14 residues long. Germline V gene data show CDR1 as LNHDA and CDR2 as SQIVND (reference sequence). Trimming shortened V by 7 bases and J by 5 bases, and 12 bases separated the two germline ends. CDR3 nucleotides: TGTGCCAGTATGGGCCTCCAAAGGGCCAACGTCCTGACTTTC. It yields the protein CASMGLQRANVLTF.